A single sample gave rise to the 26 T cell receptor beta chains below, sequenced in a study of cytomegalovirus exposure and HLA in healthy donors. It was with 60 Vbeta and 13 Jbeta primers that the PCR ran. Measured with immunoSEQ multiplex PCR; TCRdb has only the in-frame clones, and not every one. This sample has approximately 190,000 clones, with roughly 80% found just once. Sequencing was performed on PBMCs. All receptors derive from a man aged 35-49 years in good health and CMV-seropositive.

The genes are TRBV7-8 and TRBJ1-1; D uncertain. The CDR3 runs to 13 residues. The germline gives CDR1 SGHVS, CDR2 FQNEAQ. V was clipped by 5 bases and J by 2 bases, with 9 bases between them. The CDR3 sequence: CASSQAVNTEAFF. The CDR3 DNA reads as TGTGCCAGCAGCCAGGCAGTAAACACTGAAGCTTTCTTT.

The CDR3, as DNA: TGTGCCAGCAGTGAATCTGGGGTCAGGGGGTCCTACGAGCAGTACTTC. It specifies CASSESGVRGSYEQYF. The chain is built from TRBV6-1 and TRBJ2-5, with 7 bases fitting TRBD1. The DNA end favors TRBJ2-7, so the J call may be wrong. The CDR3 contains 16 residues. CDR1 is MNHNS and CDR2 is SASEGT in the germline V gene.

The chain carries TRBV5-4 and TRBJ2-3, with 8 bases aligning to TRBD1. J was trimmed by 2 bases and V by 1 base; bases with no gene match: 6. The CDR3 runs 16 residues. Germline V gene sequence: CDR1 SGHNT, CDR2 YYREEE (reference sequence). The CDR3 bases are TGTGCCAGCAGCTTGAGAGGACAGGGACCCACAGATACGCAGTATTTT. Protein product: CASSLRGQGPTDTQYF.

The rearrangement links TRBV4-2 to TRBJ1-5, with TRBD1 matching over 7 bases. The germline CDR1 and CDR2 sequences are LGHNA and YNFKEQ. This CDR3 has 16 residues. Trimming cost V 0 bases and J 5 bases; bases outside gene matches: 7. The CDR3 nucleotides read TGTGCCAGCAGCCAAGAAGACAGGGTCGGGTATCAGCCCCAGCATTTT. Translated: CASSQEDRVGYQPQHF.

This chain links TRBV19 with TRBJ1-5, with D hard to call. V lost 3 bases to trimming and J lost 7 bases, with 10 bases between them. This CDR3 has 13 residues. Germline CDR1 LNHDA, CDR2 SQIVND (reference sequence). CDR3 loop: CASSMGGKQPQHF. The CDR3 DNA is TGTGCCAGTAGTATGGGCGGGAAACAGCCCCAGCATTTT. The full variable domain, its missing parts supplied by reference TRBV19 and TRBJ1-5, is DGGITQSPKYLFRKEGQNVTLSCEQNLNHDAMYWYRQDPGQGLRLIYYSQIVNDFQKGDIAEGYSVSREKKESFPLTVTSAQKNPTAFYLCASSMGGKQPQHFGDGTRLSIL.

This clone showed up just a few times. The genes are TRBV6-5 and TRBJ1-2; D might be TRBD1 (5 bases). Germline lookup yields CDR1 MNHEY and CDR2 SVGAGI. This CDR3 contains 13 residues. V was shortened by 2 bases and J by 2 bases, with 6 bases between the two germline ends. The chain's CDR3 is CASSYPGNYGYTF. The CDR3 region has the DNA TGTGCCAGCAGTTACCCAGGGAACTATGGCTACACCTTC.

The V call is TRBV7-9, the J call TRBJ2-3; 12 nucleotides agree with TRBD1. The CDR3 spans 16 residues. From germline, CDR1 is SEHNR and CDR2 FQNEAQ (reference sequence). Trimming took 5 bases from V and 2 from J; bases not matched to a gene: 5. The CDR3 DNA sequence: TGTGCCAGCAGCCCCGGGACAGGGGGCATCACAGATACGCAGTATTTT. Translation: CASSPGTGGITDTQYF.

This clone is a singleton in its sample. The CDR3 DNA reads as TGTGCCAGCAGCTTAGGACTAGCGGGGGTCACCGGGGAGCTGTTTTTT. Translating it yields CASSLGLAGVTGELFF. The chain links TRBV5-4 to TRBJ2-2; 13 positions match TRBD2. CDR3 length: 16 amino acids. CDR1 and CDR2 from the germline V gene are SGHNT and YYREEE (reference sequence). V shed 2 bases, J shed 4 bases, and the junction held 2 bases outside the gene matches.

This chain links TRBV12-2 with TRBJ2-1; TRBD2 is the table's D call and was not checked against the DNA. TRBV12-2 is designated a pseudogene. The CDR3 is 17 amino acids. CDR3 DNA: TGTGCAAGTCGCCTGCTAGTGAGACGATCGGGCTACAATGAGCAGTTCTTC. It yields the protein CASRLLVRRSGYNEQFF.

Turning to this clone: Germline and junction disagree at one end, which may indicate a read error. In nucleotides, the CDR3 is TGTTCCAGCAGCGAAAACCGGGCCTACGAGCAGTACTTC. This encodes CSSSENRAYEQYF. V is TRBV7-9 and J is TRBJ2-7; D remains ambiguous. Germline V gene lookup returns CDR1 SEHNR and CDR2 FQNEAQ (reference sequence). The CDR3 length is 13 residues.

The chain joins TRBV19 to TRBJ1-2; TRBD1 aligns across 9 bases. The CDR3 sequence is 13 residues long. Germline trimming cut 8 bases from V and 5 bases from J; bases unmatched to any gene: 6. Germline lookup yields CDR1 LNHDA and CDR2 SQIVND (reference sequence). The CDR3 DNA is TGTGCCAGTGCGAGGGACAGGGTTTATGGCTACACCTTC. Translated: CASARDRVYGYTF.

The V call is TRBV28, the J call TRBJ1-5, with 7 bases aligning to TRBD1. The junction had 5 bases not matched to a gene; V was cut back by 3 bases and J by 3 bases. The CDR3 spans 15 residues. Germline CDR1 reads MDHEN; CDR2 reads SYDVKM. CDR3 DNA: TGTGCCAGCAGTTTGGGACAGATATACAATCAGCCCCAGCATTTT. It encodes CASSLGQIYNQPQHF.

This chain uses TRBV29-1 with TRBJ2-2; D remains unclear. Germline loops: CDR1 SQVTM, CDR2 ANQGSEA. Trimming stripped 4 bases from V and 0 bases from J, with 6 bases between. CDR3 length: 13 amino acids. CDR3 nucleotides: TGCAGCGTTGCTCCTTCGAACACCGGGGAGCTGTTTTTT. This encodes CSVAPSNTGELFF.

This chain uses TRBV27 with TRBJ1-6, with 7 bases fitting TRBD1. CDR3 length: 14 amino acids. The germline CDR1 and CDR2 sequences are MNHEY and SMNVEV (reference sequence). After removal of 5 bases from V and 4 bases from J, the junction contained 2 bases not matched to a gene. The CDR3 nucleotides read TGTGCCAGCAGTCACAGGGGTTATAATTCACCCCTCCACTTT. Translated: CASSHRGYNSPLHF.

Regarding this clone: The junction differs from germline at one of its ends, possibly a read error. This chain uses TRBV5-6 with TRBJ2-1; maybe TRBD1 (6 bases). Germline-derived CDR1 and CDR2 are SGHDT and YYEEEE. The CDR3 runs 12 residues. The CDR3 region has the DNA TGTGCCAGCAGTTTGGACAGCCGCCTGCAGTTCTTC. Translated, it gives CASSLDSRLQFF.

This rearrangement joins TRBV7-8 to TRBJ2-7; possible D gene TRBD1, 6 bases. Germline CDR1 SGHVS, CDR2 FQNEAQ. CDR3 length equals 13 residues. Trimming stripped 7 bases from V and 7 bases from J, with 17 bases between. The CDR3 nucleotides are TGTGCCAGCACCAGAGGGGGTTCTGGAGAGCAGTACTTC. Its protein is CASTRGGSGEQYF.

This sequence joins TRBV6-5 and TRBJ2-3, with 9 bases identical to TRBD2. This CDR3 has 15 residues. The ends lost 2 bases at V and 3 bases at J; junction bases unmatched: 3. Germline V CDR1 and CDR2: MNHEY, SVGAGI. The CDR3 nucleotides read TGTGCCAGCAGTTACGCGGGACTAGCAACAGATACGCAGTATTTT. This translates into CASSYAGLATDTQYF.

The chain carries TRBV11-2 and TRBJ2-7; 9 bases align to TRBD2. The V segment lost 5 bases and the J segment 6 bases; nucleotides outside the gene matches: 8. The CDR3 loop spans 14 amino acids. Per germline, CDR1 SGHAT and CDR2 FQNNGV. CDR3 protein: CASSPRGGTVEQYF. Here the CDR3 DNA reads TGTGCCAGCAGCCCGCGGGGGGGAACGGTCGAGCAGTACTTC.

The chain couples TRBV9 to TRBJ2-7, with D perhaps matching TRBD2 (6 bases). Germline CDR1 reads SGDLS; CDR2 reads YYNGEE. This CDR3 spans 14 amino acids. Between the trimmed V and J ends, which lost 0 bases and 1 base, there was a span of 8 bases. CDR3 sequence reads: CASSVGGLSYEQYF. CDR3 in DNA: TGTGCCAGCAGCGTAGGGGGACTTTCCTACGAGCAGTACTTC.

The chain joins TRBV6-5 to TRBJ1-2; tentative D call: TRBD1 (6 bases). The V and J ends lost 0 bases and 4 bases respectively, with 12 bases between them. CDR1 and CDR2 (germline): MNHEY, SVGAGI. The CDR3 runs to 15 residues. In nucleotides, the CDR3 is TGTGCCAGCAGTTACTCCGGACAGCAGGGCTATGGCTACACCTTC. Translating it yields CASSYSGQQGYGYTF.

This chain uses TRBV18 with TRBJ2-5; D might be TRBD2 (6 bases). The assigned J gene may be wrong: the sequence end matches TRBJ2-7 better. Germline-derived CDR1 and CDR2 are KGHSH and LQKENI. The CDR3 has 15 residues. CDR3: CASSPLQGGAYEQYF. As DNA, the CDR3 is TGTGCCAGCTCACCCCTCCAGGGCGGGGCCTACGAGCAGTACTTC.

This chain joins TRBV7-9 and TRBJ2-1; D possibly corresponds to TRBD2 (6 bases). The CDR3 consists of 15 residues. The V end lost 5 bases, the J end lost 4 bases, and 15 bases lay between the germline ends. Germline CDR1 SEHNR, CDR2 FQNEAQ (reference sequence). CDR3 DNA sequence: TGTGCCAGCAGCCCCCCCGGGACTTTATACAATGAGCAGTTCTTC. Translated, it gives CASSPPGTLYNEQFF.

The chain's CDR3 is CAWSIRGGVYEQYF. The DNA for the CDR3 is TGTGCCTGGAGTATCCGGGGGGGGGTCTACGAGCAGTACTTC. The chain carries TRBV30 and TRBJ2-5; 8 nucleotides align to TRBD2. The J call is in doubt because the DNA end fits TRBJ2-7 better. There are 14 residues in the CDR3. The V gene's germline CDR1 is GTSNPN and CDR2 SVGIG (reference sequence).

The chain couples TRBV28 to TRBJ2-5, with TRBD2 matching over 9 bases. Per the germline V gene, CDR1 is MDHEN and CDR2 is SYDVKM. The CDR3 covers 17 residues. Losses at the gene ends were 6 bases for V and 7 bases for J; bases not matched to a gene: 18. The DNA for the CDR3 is TGTGCCAGCAGCTTAGGGGCGCTAGCGGGGCCGAAGGGGACCCAGTACTTC. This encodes CASSLGALAGPKGTQYF.

The CDR3 region is CASSPFGVAGGMNTEAFF. CDR3 nucleotides: TGTGCCAGCAGCCCGTTCGGTGTGGCAGGGGGGATGAACACTGAAGCTTTCTTT. The chain has TRBV13 and TRBJ1-1; 7 nucleotides align to TRBD1. The germline V gene has CDR1 PRHDT and CDR2 FYEKMQ (reference sequence). The CDR3 extends over 18 amino acids. The J segment lost 0 bases and the V segment lost 5 bases, leaving 15 bases of the junction unmatched.

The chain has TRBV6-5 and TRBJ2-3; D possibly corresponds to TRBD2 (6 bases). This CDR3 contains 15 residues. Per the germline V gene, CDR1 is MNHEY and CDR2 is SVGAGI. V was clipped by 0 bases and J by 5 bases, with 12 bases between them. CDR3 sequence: CASSYSFEAGDTQYF. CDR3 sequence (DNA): TGTGCCAGCAGTTACTCGTTCGAAGCGGGAGATACGCAGTATTTT.